Below, 30 T cell receptor beta chains from the same sample are listed, as sequenced in a study of control samples from healthy donors and cancer patients. Profiling relied on immunoSEQ multiplex PCR, and the TCRdb table lists in-frame clones only, not all of them. Among about 120,000 clones, 88% were seen once, and the ten largest hold 2% to 2.5%. Specimen: blood. All receptors come from a woman aged 65 to 85 in good health.

This clone was detected only once. The chain links TRBV5-1 to TRBJ1-1, with D perhaps matching TRBD1 (6 bases). Trimming removed 4 bases from V and 6 bases from J, with 13 bases in between. CDR1 SGHRS and CDR2 YFSETQ come from the germline V gene. The CDR3 has 13 residues. The chain's CDR3 is CASSGTGMAEAFF. The CDR3 region has the DNA TGCGCCAGCAGCGGAACAGGGATGGCTGAAGCTTTCTTT.

This clone was seen only once. The V gene is TRBV9, the J gene TRBJ1-2, with 7 bases fitting TRBD1. The V gene end was trimmed by 3 bases and the J gene end by 2 bases; junction bases not matched to a gene: 16. The germline V gene encodes CDR1 SGDLS and CDR2 YYNGEE. The CDR3 contains 18 residues. CDR3 loop: CASSAETGREYKNYGYTF. CDR3 DNA: TGTGCCAGCAGCGCCGAGACAGGGAGGGAGTACAAGAACTATGGCTACACCTTC. The whole variable domain, remainder taken from reference TRBV9 and TRBJ1-2, is DSGVTQTPKHLITATGQRVTLRCSPRSGDLSVYWYQQSLDQGLQFLIQYYNGEERAKGNILERFSAQQFPDLHSELNLSSLELGDSALYFCASSAETGREYKNYGYTFGSGTRLTVV.

The chain uses TRBV5-1 and TRBJ2-1; TRBD2 matches 14 bases. The ends lost 3 bases at V and 8 bases at J; junction bases unmatched: 4. Germline CDR1 reads SGHRS; CDR2 reads YFSETQ. The CDR3 covers 15 residues. The CDR3 DNA follows: TGCGCCAGCAGCTCGGGACTAGCGGGGGTCGATGAGCAGTTCTTC. Amino acids: CASSSGLAGVDEQFF.

V usage is TRBV3-1 (or the pseudogene TRBV3-2) and J usage is TRBJ1-2, with D unclear. V was shortened by 0 bases and J by 0 bases, with 11 bases between the two germline ends. This CDR3 has 16 amino acids. The germline CDR1 and CDR2 sequences are LGHDT and YNNKEL (reference sequence). This CDR3 is CASSQEAVGANYGYTF. As DNA, the CDR3 is TGTGCCAGCAGCCAAGAGGCAGTCGGGGCTAACTATGGCTACACCTTC.

The J gene is TRBJ2-1, the V gene TRBV6-6, with 11 bases fitting TRBD1. V shed 5 bases, J shed 4 bases, and the junction held 10 bases outside the gene matches. CDR1 and CDR2 (germline): MNHNY, SVGAGI (reference sequence). There are 17 residues in the CDR3. The CDR3 spells CASSRYSGTGGYNEQFF. DNA of the CDR3: TGTGCCAGCAGTCGGTACTCCGGGACAGGGGGTTACAATGAGCAGTTCTTC.

J is TRBJ1-2 and V is TRBV7-9; 8 bases agree with TRBD1. This CDR3 spans 14 amino acids. CDR1 and CDR2 (germline): SEHNR, FQNEAQ (reference sequence). V trimming: 2 bases; J trimming: 7 bases; junction bases outside the gene matches: 6. The CDR3, as DNA: TGTGCCAGCAGCTTACCGCAGGGGGCGTTTGGCTACACCTTC. This sequence encodes CASSLPQGAFGYTF.

The chain couples TRBV19 to TRBJ2-2; D may be TRBD1 (6 bases). Trimming took 5 bases from V and 1 from J, leaving 14 bases between them. CDR3 length: 16 amino acids. The germline gives CDR1 LNHDA, CDR2 SQIVND (reference sequence). CDR3: CASSAWDKLNTGELFF. CDR3 nucleotide sequence: TGTGCCAGTAGTGCCTGGGACAAGCTGAACACCGGGGAGCTGTTTTTT.

The chain links TRBV5-6 to TRBJ2-4, with D possibly called TRBD1 or TRBD2 (5 bases each). Germline V gene sequence: CDR1 SGHDT, CDR2 YYEEEE. Trimming stripped 0 bases from V and 8 bases from J, with 9 bases between. This CDR3 contains 13 residues. This CDR3 is CASSLAGRDIQYF. The CDR3 coding sequence is TGTGCCAGCAGCTTGGCAGGGCGGGACATTCAGTACTTC. Full variable domain (remainder filled in from reference TRBV5-6 and TRBJ2-4): DAGVTQSPTHLIKTRGQQVTLRCSPKSGHDTVSWYQQALGQGPQFIFQYYEEEERQRGNFPDRFSGHQFPNYSSELNVNALLLGDSALYLCASSLAGRDIQYFGAGTRLSVL.

In this sample, this clone turned up once. V is TRBV14 and J is TRBJ1-1, with a possible D match to TRBD1 (5 bases). V lost 1 base and J lost 6, with 15 bases in between. The CDR3 length is 15 residues. The V gene's germline CDR1 is SGHDN and CDR2 FVKESK. CDR3 DNA: TGTGCCAGCAGCCAAGTCCGCGGGATAGGGGCTGAAGCTTTCTTT. As protein: CASSQVRGIGAEAFF.

This chain connects TRBV27 to TRBJ1-2; 7 bases line up with TRBD1. The germline V gene has CDR1 MNHEY and CDR2 SMNVEV (reference sequence). With V trimmed by 7 bases and J by 4 bases, 6 bases remained unmatched. This CDR3 contains 13 residues. CDR3 nucleotide sequence: TGTGCCAGCACCAGGGAGGGGGCCTATGGCTACACCTTC. Translated, it gives CASTREGAYGYTF.

This chain connects TRBV6-6 to TRBJ2-7; 7 bases fit TRBD1. V shed 4 bases, J shed 0 bases, and the junction held 6 bases outside the gene matches. The germline V gene encodes CDR1 MNHNY and CDR2 SVGAGI (reference sequence). This CDR3 contains 15 residues. CDR3 coding DNA: TGTGCCAGCAGTTCAGACAGGGAAAGCTCCTACGAGCAGTACTTC. Its protein product is CASSSDRESSYEQYF.

This chain joins TRBV9 and TRBJ2-2, with D perhaps given as TRBD1 or TRBD2 (6 bases each). V lost 4 bases and J 4 bases, leaving 14 bases between the germline ends. CDR1 SGDLS and CDR2 YYNGEE come from the germline V gene. CDR3 length: 15 residues. The CDR3: CASSQRGASTGELFF. CDR3 nucleotides: TGTGCCAGCAGCCAGAGGGGGGCGAGCACCGGGGAGCTGTTTTTT. The full variable domain, with the rest looked up from reference TRBV9 and TRBJ2-2, is DSGVTQTPKHLITATGQRVTLRCSPRSGDLSVYWYQQSLDQGLQFLIQYYNGEERAKGNILERFSAQQFPDLHSELNLSSLELGDSALYFCASSQRGASTGELFFGEGSRLTVL.

The CDR3 here is CASSIGTGGATDTQYF. CDR3 nucleotide sequence: TGTGCCAGCAGCATAGGGACAGGGGGAGCCACAGATACGCAGTATTTT. The rearrangement joins TRBV5-6 to TRBJ2-3, with 11 positions matching TRBD1. The CDR3 runs to 16 residues. Trimming at V came to 4 bases and at J to 2 bases, leaving 6 bases not matched to a gene. Germline V gives CDR1 SGHDT, CDR2 YYEEEE. Combining the CDR3 with reference TRBV5-6 and TRBJ2-3 gives the whole variable domain DAGVTQSPTHLIKTRGQQVTLRCSPKSGHDTVSWYQQALGQGPQFIFQYYEEEERQRGNFPDRFSGHQFPNYSSELNVNALLLGDSALYLCASSIGTGGATDTQYFGPGTRLTVL.

The rearrangement joins TRBV20-1 to TRBJ1-2; 8 nucleotides agree with TRBD1. CDR1 and CDR2 from the germline V gene are DFQATT and SNEGSKA (reference sequence). With 3 bases clipped from V and 5 bases from J, the junction kept 2 bases outside the gene matches. The length of the CDR3 is 12 residues. CDR3 DNA: TGCAGTGCTAGTGACAGGGGATATGGCTACACCTTC. It encodes CSASDRGYGYTF.

The chain links TRBV11-2 to TRBJ2-7, with TRBD1 identical over 7 bases. From germline, CDR1 is SGHAT and CDR2 FQNNGV. J lost 10 bases, V lost 5 bases, and 11 bases had no gene match. The CDR3 has 13 residues. CDR3 coding DNA: TGTGCCAGCAGCGCCGGACAGGCCCCTTTCCAGTACTTC. Translation gives CASSAGQAPFQYF.

CDR3 nucleotide sequence: TGTGCCAGCAGCCCCGCGGGACAGGGAGTATCCGGGGAGCTGTTTTTT. This translates into CASSPAGQGVSGELFF. This chain connects TRBV5-5 to TRBJ2-2; 9 positions match TRBD1. The CDR3 covers 16 residues. The trim removed 4 bases at V and 6 bases at J, leaving 10 bases unmatched. The germline V gene has CDR1 SGHKS and CDR2 YYEKEE (reference sequence).

The count of this clone is one. V usage is TRBV7-2 and J usage is TRBJ1-1; D gene ambiguous. Trimming took 5 bases from V and 8 from J, leaving 6 bases between them. The germline gives CDR1 SGHTA, CDR2 FQGNSA. The CDR3 runs to 10 residues. DNA of the CDR3: TGTGCCAGCAGCCACGTGGAAGCTTTCTTT. Residues: CASSHVEAFF.

The chain employs TRBV20-1 and TRBJ2-5; TRBD1 is a possible D gene (5 bases). The CDR3 runs to 13 residues. The germline V gene encodes CDR1 DFQATT and CDR2 SNEGSKA (reference sequence). V shed 3 bases and J shed 0 bases, with 8 bases lying between them. CDR3 sequence reads: CSASGQYQETQYF. In DNA form, the CDR3 reads TGCAGTGCTAGTGGACAATACCAAGAGACCCAGTACTTC.

J is TRBJ2-7 and V is TRBV5-6; unclear D gene. The CDR3 covers 14 residues. In germline, CDR1 is SGHDT, CDR2 YYEEEE. V gave up 0 bases and J gave up 3 bases, with 10 bases separating them. CDR3 sequence (DNA): TGTGCCAGCAGCTTGGACAGACCCAGCTACGAGCAGTACTTC. This sequence encodes CASSLDRPSYEQYF.

The gene calls are TRBV3-1 (or the pseudogene TRBV3-2) and TRBJ2-7, with 9 nucleotides matching TRBD1. V lost 6 bases and J lost 0; bases outside the gene matches: 6. The CDR3 consists of 15 residues. Germline CDR1 LGHDT, CDR2 YNNKEL (reference sequence). CDR3 nucleotide sequence: TGTGCCAGCAGTCCCGACAGGGGGGGCTCCTACGAGCAGTACTTC. Its translation is CASSPDRGGSYEQYF.

This sequence joins TRBV29-1 and TRBJ1-1, with D unresolved. V lost 0 bases and J lost 10, with 12 bases in between. This CDR3 comprises 12 residues. Germline V gene lookup returns CDR1 SQVTM and CDR2 ANQGSEA. The CDR3 sequence is CSVEEGHVAAFF. CDR3 DNA: TGCAGCGTTGAAGAAGGGCACGTTGCAGCTTTCTTT. Filled out from reference TRBV29-1 and TRBJ1-1, the complete variable domain reads SAVISQKPSRDICQRGTSLTIQCQVDSQVTMMFWYRQQPGQSLTLIATANQGSEATYESGFVIDKFPISRPNLTFSTLTVSNMSPEDSSIYLCSVEEGHVAAFFGQGTRLTVV.

The genes are TRBV24-1 and TRBJ1-2; maybe TRBD1 (5 bases). The CDR3 contains 14 residues. The germline gives CDR1 KGHDR, CDR2 SFDVKD. Deletions cut 5 bases from V and 5 bases from J, with 14 bases between. The CDR3 nucleotides read TGTGCCACCAGTGCGGGGCCTGCCAGGTATGGCTACACCTTC. Residues: CATSAGPARYGYTF.

This clone was seen more than once but under ten times. This chain links TRBV3-1 (or the pseudogene TRBV3-2) with TRBJ2-1; no firm D call. Germline lookup yields CDR1 LGHDT and CDR2 YNNKEL (reference sequence). Between the trimmed V and J ends, which lost 4 bases and 0 bases, there was a span of 4 bases. The CDR3 is made up of 13 amino acids. The CDR3 sequence: CASSPPSYNEQFF. CDR3 bases: TGTGCCAGCAGCCCTCCCTCCTACAATGAGCAGTTCTTC.

This rearrangement joins TRBV11-2 to TRBJ2-3, with 8 bases matching TRBD2. Losses at the gene ends were 5 bases for V and 4 bases for J; bases not matched to a gene: 11. CDR3 length equals 16 residues. CDR1 is SGHAT and CDR2 is FQNNGV in the germline V gene. The chain's CDR3 is CASSRSRGAYPDTQYF. The CDR3 nucleotides are TGTGCCAGCAGCCGGTCGCGGGGGGCTTACCCAGATACGCAGTATTTT.

This chain's CDR3 is CASSIGGFQPQHF. The CDR3 DNA is TGTGCCAGTAGTATTGGGGGGTTTCAGCCCCAGCATTTT. The J gene is TRBJ1-5, the V gene TRBV19, with a weak D call TRBD1 (5 bases). V lost 3 bases and J 6 bases, leaving 9 bases between the germline ends. The length of the CDR3 is 13 residues. Germline V CDR1 and CDR2: LNHDA, SQIVND (reference sequence).

The chain is built from TRBV9 and TRBJ1-3; D is perhaps TRBD1 (5 bases). CDR3 length: 17 amino acids. The germline V gene encodes CDR1 SGDLS and CDR2 YYNGEE. V was pared by 0 bases and J by 0 bases, with 13 bases between. The CDR3 sequence: CASSVAGGLASGNTIYF. As DNA, the CDR3 is TGTGCCAGCAGCGTAGCTGGGGGTTTAGCCTCTGGAAACACCATATATTTT.

This clone has a handful of counts. This chain links TRBV5-1 with TRBJ1-1; D is ambiguous. V gave up 0 bases and J gave up 6 bases, with 9 bases separating them. Germline V gives CDR1 SGHRS, CDR2 YFSETQ. There are 13 residues in the CDR3. Here the CDR3 DNA reads TGCGCCAGCAGCTTGGAAGATCGCGCTGAAGCTTTCTTT. It translates to CASSLEDRAEAFF.

This rearrangement joins TRBV21-1 to TRBJ1-5. TRBV21-1 is assigned pseudogene status. CDR3 length: 15 residues. CDR3 DNA sequence: TGTGCCAGCAGCAAACCCCGGGGGGTAGGGCAGCCCCAGCATTTT. Its protein product is CASSKPRGVGQPQHF.

The chain recombines TRBV2 with TRBJ2-1, with TRBD1 matching 7 bases. V lost 7 bases to trimming and J lost 6 bases; unmatched junction nucleotides: 9. CDR1 is SNHLY, CDR2 FYNNEI, per germline. This CDR3 contains 14 residues. Written as DNA, the CDR3 is TGTGCCAGCACGAAGGGGGCGACCTTCAATGAGCAGTTCTTC. Its protein product is CASTKGATFNEQFF.

The chain uses TRBV6-4 and TRBJ2-3; 10 bases align to TRBD2. V lost 2 bases and J lost 1; bases outside the gene matches: 12. The CDR3 is made up of 19 amino acids. Germline-derived CDR1 and CDR2 are MRHNA and SNTAGT. CDR3 nucleotide sequence: TGTGCCAGCAGTGACCGGACCGCGCGGAGCGGGGGGGGCACAGATACGCAGTATTTT. Encoded protein: CASSDRTARSGGGTDTQYF.